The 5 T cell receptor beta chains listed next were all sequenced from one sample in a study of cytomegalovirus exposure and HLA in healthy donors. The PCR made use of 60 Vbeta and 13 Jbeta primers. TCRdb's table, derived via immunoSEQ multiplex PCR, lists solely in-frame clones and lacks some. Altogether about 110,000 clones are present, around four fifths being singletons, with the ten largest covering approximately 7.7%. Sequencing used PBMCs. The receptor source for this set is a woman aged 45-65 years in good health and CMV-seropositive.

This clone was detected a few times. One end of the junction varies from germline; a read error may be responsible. DNA of the CDR3: TGTGCCAGCAGCCCACAGGGTCCTGGGGCCAACGGCCTGACTTTC. It is translated as CASSPQGPGANGLTF. V is TRBV7-3 and J is TRBJ2-6; D is perhaps TRBD1 (6 bases). CDR1 is SGHTA and CDR2 is FQGTGA in the germline V gene. The CDR3 length is 15 residues.

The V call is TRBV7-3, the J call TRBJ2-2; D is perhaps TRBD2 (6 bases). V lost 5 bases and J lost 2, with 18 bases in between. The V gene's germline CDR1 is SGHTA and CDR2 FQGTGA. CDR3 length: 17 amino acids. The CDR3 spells CASSPRPRLGNTGELFF. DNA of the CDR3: TGTGCCAGCAGCCCCCGACCCCGACTAGGCAACACCGGGGAGCTGTTTTTT.

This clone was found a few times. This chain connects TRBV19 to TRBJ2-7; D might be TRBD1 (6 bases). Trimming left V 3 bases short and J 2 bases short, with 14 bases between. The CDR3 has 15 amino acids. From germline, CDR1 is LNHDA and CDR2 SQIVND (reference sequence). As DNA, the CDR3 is TGTGCCAGTAGTATTGGGGGCTATGCTGCCTACGAGCAGTACTTC. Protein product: CASSIGGYAAYEQYF.

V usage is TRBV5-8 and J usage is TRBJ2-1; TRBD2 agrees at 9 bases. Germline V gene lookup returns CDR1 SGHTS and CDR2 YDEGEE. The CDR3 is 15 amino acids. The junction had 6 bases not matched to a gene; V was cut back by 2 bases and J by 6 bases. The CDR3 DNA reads TGTGCCAGCAGCTTACAGCGGGGGGTTCTCAATGAGCAGTTCTTC. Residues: CASSLQRGVLNEQFF.

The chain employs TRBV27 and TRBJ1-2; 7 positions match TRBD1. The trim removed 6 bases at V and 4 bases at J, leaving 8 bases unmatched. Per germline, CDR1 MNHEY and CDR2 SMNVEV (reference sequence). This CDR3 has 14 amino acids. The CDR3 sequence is CASRDRDRPYGYTF. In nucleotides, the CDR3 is TGTGCCAGCAGAGATAGGGACAGACCCTATGGCTACACCTTC.